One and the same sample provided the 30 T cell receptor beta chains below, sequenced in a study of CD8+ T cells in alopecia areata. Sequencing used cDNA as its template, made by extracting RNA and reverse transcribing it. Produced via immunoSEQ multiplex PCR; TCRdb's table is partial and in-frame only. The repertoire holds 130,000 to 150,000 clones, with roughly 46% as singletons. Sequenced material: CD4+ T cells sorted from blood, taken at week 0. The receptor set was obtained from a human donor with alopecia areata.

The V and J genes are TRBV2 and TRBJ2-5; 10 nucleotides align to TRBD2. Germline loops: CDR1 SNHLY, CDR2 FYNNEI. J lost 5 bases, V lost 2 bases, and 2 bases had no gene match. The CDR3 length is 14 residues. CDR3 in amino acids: CASSELLAGETQYF. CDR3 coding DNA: TGTGCCAGCAGTGAACTACTAGCGGGGGAGACCCAGTACTTC.

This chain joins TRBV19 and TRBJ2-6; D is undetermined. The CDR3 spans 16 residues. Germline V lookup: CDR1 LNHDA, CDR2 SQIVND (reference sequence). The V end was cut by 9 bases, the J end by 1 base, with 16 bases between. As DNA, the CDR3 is TGTGCCAGCACACGGCCAACCGGTTCTGGGGCCAACGTCCTGACTTTC. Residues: CASTRPTGSGANVLTF. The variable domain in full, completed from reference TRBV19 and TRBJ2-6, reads DGGITQSPKYLFRKEGQNVTLSCEQNLNHDAMYWYRQDPGQGLRLIYYSQIVNDFQKGDIAEGYSVSREKKESFPLTVTSAQKNPTAFYLCASTRPTGSGANVLTFGAGSRLTVL.

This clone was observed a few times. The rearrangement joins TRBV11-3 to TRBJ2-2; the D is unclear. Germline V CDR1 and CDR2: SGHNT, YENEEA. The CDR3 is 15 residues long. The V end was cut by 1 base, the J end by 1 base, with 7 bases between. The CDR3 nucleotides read TGTGCCAGCAGCTTAGGCCAGCAGAACACCGGGGAGCTGTTTTTT. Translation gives CASSLGQQNTGELFF.

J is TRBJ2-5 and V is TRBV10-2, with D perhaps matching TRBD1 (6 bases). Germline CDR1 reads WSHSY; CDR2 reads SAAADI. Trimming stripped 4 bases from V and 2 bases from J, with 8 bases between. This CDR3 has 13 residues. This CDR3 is CASSGTAQETQYF. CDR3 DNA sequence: TGCGCCAGCAGTGGGACAGCGCAAGAGACCCAGTACTTC.

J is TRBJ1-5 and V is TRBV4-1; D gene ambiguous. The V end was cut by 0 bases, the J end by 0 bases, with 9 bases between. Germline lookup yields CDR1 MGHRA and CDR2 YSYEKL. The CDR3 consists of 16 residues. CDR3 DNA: TGCGCCAGCAGCCAAGACCTGGCCTTTAGCAATCAGCCCCAGCATTTT. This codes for CASSQDLAFSNQPQHF.

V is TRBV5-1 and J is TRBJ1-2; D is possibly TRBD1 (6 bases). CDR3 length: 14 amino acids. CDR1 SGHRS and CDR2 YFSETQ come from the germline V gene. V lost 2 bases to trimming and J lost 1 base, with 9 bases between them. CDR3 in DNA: TGCGCCAGCAGCTTCTCACAGGGTAACTATGGCTACACCTTC. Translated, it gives CASSFSQGNYGYTF.

The CDR3 DNA follows: TGTGCCAGCAGTTTAATTGCGGACAGGGGAAACACCGGGGAGCTGTTTTTT. Protein: CASSLIADRGNTGELFF. The J gene is TRBJ2-2, the V gene TRBV27, with 9 bases identical to TRBD1. Trimming took 2 bases from V and 2 from J; bases not matched to a gene: 6. The CDR3 spans 17 residues. CDR1 MNHEY and CDR2 SMNVEV come from the germline V gene (reference sequence).

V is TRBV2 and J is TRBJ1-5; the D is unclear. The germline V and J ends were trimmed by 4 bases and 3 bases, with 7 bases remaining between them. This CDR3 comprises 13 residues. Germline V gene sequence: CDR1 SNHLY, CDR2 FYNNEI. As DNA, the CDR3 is TGTGCCAGCAGTGGTCAGATCAATCAGCCCCAGCATTTT. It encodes CASSGQINQPQHF.

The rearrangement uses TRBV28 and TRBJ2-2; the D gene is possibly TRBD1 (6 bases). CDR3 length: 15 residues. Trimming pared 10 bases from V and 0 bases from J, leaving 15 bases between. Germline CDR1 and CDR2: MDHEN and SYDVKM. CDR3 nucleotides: TGTGCCATCACGGGACACACTCCGAACACCGGGGAGCTGTTTTTT. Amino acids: CAITGHTPNTGELFF.

The CDR3 sequence: CASSPQGRATGANVLTF. CDR3 coding DNA: TGTGCCAGCAGCCCCCAGGGCCGGGCCACTGGGGCCAACGTCCTGACTTTC. The V call is TRBV7-3, the J call TRBJ2-6, with a weak D call TRBD1 (5 bases). The CDR3 contains 17 residues. V was shortened by 5 bases and J by 2 bases, with 16 bases between the two germline ends. Germline V lookup: CDR1 SGHTA, CDR2 FQGTGA.

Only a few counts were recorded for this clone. As DNA, the CDR3 is TGTGCCACGGCCGGGACTAGCGGACCCTACGAGCAGTACTTC. Its protein product is CATAGTSGPYEQYF. J is TRBJ2-7 and V is TRBV6-1, with TRBD2 matching over 11 bases. The CDR3 extends over 14 amino acids. V was pared by 10 bases and J by 2 bases, with 7 bases of the junction left unmatched. Germline CDR1 MNHNS, CDR2 SASEGT.

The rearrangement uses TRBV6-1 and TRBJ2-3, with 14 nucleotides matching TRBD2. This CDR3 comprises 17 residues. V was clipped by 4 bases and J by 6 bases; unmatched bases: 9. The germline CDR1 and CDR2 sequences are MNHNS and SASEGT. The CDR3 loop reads CASSASPGLAGVDTQYF. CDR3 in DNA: TGTGCCAGCAGTGCTTCACCGGGACTAGCGGGAGTGGATACGCAGTATTTT.

The CDR3: CASSGQSEANGYTF. CDR3 nucleotides: TGCGCCAGCAGTGGCCAGTCAGAGGCAAATGGCTACACCTTC. The gene calls are TRBV5-1 and TRBJ1-2; no definite D call. In germline, CDR1 is SGHRS, CDR2 YFSETQ. Trimming pared 5 bases from V and 6 bases from J, leaving 17 bases between. This CDR3 is 14 amino acids long.

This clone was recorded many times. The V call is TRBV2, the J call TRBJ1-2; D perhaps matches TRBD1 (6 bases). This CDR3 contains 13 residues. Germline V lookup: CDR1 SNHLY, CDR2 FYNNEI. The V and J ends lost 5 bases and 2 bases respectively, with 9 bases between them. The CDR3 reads CASSQDSNYGYTF. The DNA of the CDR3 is TGTGCCAGCAGTCAGGACAGCAACTATGGCTACACCTTC.

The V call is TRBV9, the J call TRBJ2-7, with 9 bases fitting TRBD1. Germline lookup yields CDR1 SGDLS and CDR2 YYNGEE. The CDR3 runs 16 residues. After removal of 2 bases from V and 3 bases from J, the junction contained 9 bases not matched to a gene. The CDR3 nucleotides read TGTGCCAGCAGCGTGGGGGACAGGGTTTTAATCTACGAGCAGTACTTC. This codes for CASSVGDRVLIYEQYF.

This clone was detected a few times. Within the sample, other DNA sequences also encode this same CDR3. The CDR3 loop reads CSVGTSGSYEQYF. The CDR3 region has the DNA TGCAGCGTCGGGACTAGCGGGAGTTACGAGCAGTACTTC. The chain recombines TRBV29-1 with TRBJ2-7; TRBD2 aligns across 14 bases. The CDR3 length is 13 residues. Per germline, CDR1 SQVTM and CDR2 ANQGSEA. J gave up 4 bases and V 6 bases, and 2 bases lay outside the gene matches.

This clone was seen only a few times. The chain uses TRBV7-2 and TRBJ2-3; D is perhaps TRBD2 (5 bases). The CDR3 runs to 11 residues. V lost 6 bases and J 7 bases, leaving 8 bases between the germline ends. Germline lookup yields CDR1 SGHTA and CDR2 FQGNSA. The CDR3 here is CASRSGNTQYF. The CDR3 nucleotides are TGTGCCAGCAGGTCGGGGAATACGCAGTATTTT.

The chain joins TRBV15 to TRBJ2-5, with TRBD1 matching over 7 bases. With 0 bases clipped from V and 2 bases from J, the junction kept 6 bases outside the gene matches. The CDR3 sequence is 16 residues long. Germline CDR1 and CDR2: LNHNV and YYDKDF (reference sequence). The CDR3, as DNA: TGTGCCACCAGCAGAGAGTCAGGGGGTGTTCAAGAGACCCAGTACTTC. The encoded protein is CATSRESGGVQETQYF. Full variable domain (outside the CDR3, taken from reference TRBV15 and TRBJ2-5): DAMVIQNPRYQVTQFGKPVTLSCSQTLNHNVMYWYQQKSSQAPKLLFHYYDKDFNNEADTPDNFQSRRPNTSFCFLDIRSPGLGDTAMYLCATSRESGGVQETQYFGPGTRLLVL.

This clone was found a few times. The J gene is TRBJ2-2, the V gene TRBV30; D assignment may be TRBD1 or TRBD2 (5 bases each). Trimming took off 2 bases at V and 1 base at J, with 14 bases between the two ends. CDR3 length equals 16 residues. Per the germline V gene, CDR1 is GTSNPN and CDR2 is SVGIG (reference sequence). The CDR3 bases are TGTGCCTGGAGTAGTAGCGAGAGGGGGAACACCGGGGAGCTGTTTTTT. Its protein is CAWSSSERGNTGELFF.

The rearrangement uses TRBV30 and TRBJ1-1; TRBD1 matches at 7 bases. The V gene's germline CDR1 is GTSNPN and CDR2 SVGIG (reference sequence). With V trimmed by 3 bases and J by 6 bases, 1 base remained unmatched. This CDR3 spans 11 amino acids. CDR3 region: CAWRGTAEAFF. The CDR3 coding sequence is TGTGCCTGGAGGGGGACAGCTGAAGCTTTCTTT.

The CDR3 spells CASSSSWTTTDTQYF. The DNA for the CDR3 is TGTGCCAGCAGTTCATCCTGGACTACCACAGATACGCAGTATTTT. The J gene is TRBJ2-3, the V gene TRBV28; TRBD2 is a possible D gene (6 bases). Germline-derived CDR1 and CDR2 are MDHEN and SYDVKM. The CDR3 length is 15 residues. Trimming pared 4 bases from V and 2 bases from J, leaving 13 bases between.

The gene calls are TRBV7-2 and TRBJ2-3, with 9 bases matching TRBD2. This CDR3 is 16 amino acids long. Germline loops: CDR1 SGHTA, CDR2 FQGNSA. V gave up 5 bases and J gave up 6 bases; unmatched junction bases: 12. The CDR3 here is CASSPGLARMVDTQYF. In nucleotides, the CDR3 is TGTGCCAGCAGCCCCGGACTAGCGCGGATGGTGGATACGCAGTATTTT.

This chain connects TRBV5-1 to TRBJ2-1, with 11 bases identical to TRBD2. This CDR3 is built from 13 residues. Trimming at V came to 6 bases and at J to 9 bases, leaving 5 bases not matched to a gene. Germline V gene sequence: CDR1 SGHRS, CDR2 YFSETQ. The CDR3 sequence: CASTGLAGGEQFF. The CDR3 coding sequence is TGCGCCAGCACTGGACTAGCGGGTGGTGAGCAGTTCTTC.

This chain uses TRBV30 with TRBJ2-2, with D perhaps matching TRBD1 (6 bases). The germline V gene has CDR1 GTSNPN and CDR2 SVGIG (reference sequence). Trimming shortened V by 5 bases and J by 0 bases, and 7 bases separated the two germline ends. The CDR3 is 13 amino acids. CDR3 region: CAWEGANTGELFF. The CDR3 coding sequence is TGTGCCTGGGAGGGGGCGAACACCGGGGAGCTGTTTTTT.

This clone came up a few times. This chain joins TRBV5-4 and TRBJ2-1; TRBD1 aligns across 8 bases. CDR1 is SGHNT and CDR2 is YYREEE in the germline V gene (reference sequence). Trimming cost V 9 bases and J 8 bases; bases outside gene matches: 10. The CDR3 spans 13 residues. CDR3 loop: CATSPGGRDEQFF. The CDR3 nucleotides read TGTGCCACCTCCCCAGGGGGCCGGGATGAGCAGTTCTTC.

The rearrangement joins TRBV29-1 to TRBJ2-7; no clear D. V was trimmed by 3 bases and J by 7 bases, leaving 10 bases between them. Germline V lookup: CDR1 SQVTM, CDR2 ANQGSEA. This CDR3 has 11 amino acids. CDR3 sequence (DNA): TGCAGCGTTGAGGGTCCTAGGGAGCAGTACTTC. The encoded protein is CSVEGPREQYF.

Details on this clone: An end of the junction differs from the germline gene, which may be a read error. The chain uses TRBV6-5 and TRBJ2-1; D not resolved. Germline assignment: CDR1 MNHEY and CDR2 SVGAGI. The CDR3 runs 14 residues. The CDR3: CAISVGSSYNEQFF. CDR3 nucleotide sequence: TGTGCCATCAGTGTAGGAAGCTCCTACAATGAGCAGTTCTTC.

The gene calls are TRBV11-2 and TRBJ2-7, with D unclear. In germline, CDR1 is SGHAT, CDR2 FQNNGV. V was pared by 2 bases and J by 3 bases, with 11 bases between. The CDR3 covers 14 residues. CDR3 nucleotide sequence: TGTGCCAGCAGCTTAAGGTTTCAAGACTACGAGCAGTACTTC. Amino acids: CASSLRFQDYEQYF.

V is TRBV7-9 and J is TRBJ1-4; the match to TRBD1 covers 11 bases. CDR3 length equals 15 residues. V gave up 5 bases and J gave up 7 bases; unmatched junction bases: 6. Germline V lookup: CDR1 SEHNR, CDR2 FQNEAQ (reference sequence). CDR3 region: CASSERTGGFEKLFF. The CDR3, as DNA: TGTGCCAGCAGCGAACGGACAGGGGGCTTTGAAAAACTGTTTTTT.

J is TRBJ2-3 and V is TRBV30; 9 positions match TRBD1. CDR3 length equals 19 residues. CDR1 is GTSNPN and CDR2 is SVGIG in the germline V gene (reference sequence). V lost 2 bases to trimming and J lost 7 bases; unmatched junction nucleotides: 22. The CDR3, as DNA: TGTGCCTGGAGTCCGTGGACAGGGCGGAGCGGGACAGGGAGGCATACGCAGTATTTT. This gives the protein CAWSPWTGRSGTGRHTQYF.